These 21 T cell receptor beta chains were sequenced from one sample in a study of CD8+CD57+ T cells in acquired aplastic anemia (dated by TCRdb to 2016 to 2019). The instrument given in TCRdb is Illumina HiSeq 2000. Profiling of TCR beta VDJ combinations and CDR3 sequences used genomic DNA as the template. The public sequencing data were trimmed at Q25 with fastp and processed into clonotypes with MiXCR by TCRdb, which kept only in-frame beta chains. Duplicate CDR3 protein sequences are folded into a single record with the most common DNA and genes. Within this sample are roughly 150,000 distinct CDR3 sequences, with around 45% of them counted one time only. Of the sample, approximately 1% is held by the ten largest clones. Sequenced: sorted CD4+, CD8+, or CD8+CD57+ T cells (not recorded which) from PBMCs. These receptor sequences come from a human donor in good health.

The chain couples TRBV2 to TRBJ2-7; D uncertain. CDR3 length: 12 residues. V dropped 6 bases and J dropped 0 bases, with 6 bases sitting between them. Germline loops: CDR1 SNHLY, CDR2 FYNNEI. This chain's CDR3 is CASRLFSYEQYF. CDR3 sequence (DNA): TGTGCCAGCAGGCTTTTCTCCTACGAGCAGTACTTC.

This clonotype turned up a few times. The V gene is TRBV10-2, the J gene TRBJ1-1; D gene uncertain. Germline V gene data show CDR1 as WSHSY and CDR2 as SAAADI. CDR3 length: 11 amino acids. The V gene lost 3 bases and the J gene lost 7 bases, with 6 bases spanning the gap. CDR3 residues: CASSDVIEAFF. DNA for the CDR3: TGCGCCAGCAGTGACGTTATTGAAGCTTTCTTT.

This chain uses TRBV9 with TRBJ2-1; TRBD1 aligns across 7 bases. The CDR3 covers 13 residues. Germline V CDR1 and CDR2: SGDLS, YYNGEE. With 0 bases clipped from V and 8 bases from J, the junction kept 2 bases outside the gene matches. The DNA of the CDR3 is TGTGCCAGCAGCGTAGAGGGGGCCGATGAGCAGTTCTTC. Its protein is CASSVEGADEQFF.

The V call is TRBV5-1, the J call TRBJ2-7; 12 bases align to TRBD2. The germline CDR1 and CDR2 sequences are SGHRS and YFSETQ. There are 19 residues in the CDR3. Unmatched junction bases numbered 13, after V lost 2 bases and J lost 1 base. CDR3 in amino acids: CASSFSSTSGGRISYEQYF. The DNA for the CDR3 is TGCGCCAGCAGCTTCAGCTCGACTAGCGGGGGCCGCATTTCCTACGAGCAGTACTTC.

There are a few counts of this clonotype. One junction end disagrees with the germline gene, perhaps due to a read error. V and J are TRBV4-1 and TRBJ2-7; TRBD1 matches at 7 bases. Per the germline V gene, CDR1 is MGHRA and CDR2 is YSYEKL. The CDR3 length is 13 residues. The CDR3 sequence: CASSLDRADEPYF. CDR3 in DNA: TGCGCCAGCAGCCTCGACAGGGCTGATGAGCCGTACTTC.

V gene TRBV19 combines with J gene TRBJ2-5; D is unclear. Germline CDR1 reads LNHDA; CDR2 reads SQIVND (reference sequence). V dropped 10 bases and J dropped 4 bases, with 7 bases sitting between them. The CDR3 has 10 residues. Here the CDR3 reads CATLGETQYF. CDR3 DNA sequence: TGTGCCACTCTGGGAGAGACCCAGTACTTC.

The chain has TRBV29-1 and TRBJ1-5; TRBD1 might be the D (5 bases). V shed 4 bases and J shed 5 bases, with 12 bases lying between them. The CDR3 has 13 residues. The V gene's germline CDR1 is SQVTM and CDR2 ANQGSEA. The CDR3 spells CSVGEDTDQPQHF. The DNA for the CDR3 is TGCAGCGTTGGGGAGGACACTGATCAGCCCCAGCATTTT.

This clonotype was observed once. The chain recombines TRBV20-1 with TRBJ1-1; D call uncertain. The CDR3 runs 9 residues. Germline V lookup: CDR1 DFQATT, CDR2 SNEGSKA (reference sequence). Deletions cut 5 bases from V and 11 bases from J, with 9 bases between. For the CDR3, the DNA is TGCAGTGCTCGGGATGGGGCTTTCTTT. Translation gives CSARDGAFF.

The chain joins TRBV29-1 to TRBJ2-3; D may be TRBD2 (5 bases). This CDR3 comprises 11 residues. V was shortened by 6 bases and J by 14 bases, with 18 bases between the two germline ends. CDR1 SQVTM and CDR2 ANQGSEA come from the germline V gene. CDR3 sequence reads: CSVEFSAHGYF. Here the CDR3 DNA reads TGCAGCGTGGAATTTAGCGCTCACGGGTATTTT.

The chain is built from TRBV9 and TRBJ1-2, with D possibly TRBD1 on 6 matching bases. The CDR3 loop spans 12 amino acids. V was clipped by 7 bases and J by 3 bases, with 10 bases between them. The germline CDR1 and CDR2 sequences are SGDLS and YYNGEE. This CDR3 is CASADRYYGYTF. The CDR3 DNA sequence: TGTGCCAGCGCTGACAGGTACTATGGCTACACCTTC.

The rearrangement links TRBV29-1 to TRBJ1-3; the D is unclear. The CDR3 contains 12 residues. V was pared by 2 bases and J by 2 bases, with 4 bases between. Per germline, CDR1 SQVTM and CDR2 ANQGSEA. CDR3 in amino acids: CSVEFPGNTIYF. CDR3 DNA: TGCAGCGTTGAATTCCCTGGAAACACCATATATTTT. Using reference TRBV29-1 and TRBJ1-3 for the parts outside the CDR3, the full variable domain is SAVISQKPSRDICQRGTSLTIQCQVDSQVTMMFWYRQQPGQSLTLIATANQGSEATYESGFVIDKFPISRPNLTFSTLTVSNMSPEDSSIYLCSVEFPGNTIYFGEGSWLTVV.

This clonotype was counted ten times or more. The chain uses TRBV6-1 and TRBJ2-4, with D possibly TRBD2 on 6 matching bases. The CDR3 consists of 13 residues. The V gene's germline CDR1 is MNHNS and CDR2 SASEGT. The germline V and J ends were trimmed by 7 bases and 6 bases, with 13 bases remaining between them. As DNA, the CDR3 is TGTGCCAGCATGACGGCGGGGAGAAACATTCAGTACTTC. Its translation is CASMTAGRNIQYF.

V gene TRBV14 combines with J gene TRBJ2-7; 7 bases align to TRBD1. Per germline, CDR1 SGHDN and CDR2 FVKESK. The CDR3 spans 14 residues. V shed 7 bases, J shed 3 bases, and the junction held 9 bases outside the gene matches. The CDR3 nucleotides read TGTGCCAGCAACGGGGCAGGGGGTAACTACGAGCAGTACTTC. Translating gives CASNGAGGNYEQYF.

This rearrangement joins TRBV19 to TRBJ1-5; no reliable D call. The V and J ends lost 10 bases and 0 bases respectively, with 16 bases between them. The CDR3 has 15 amino acids. Germline CDR1 LNHDA, CDR2 SQIVND (reference sequence). CDR3 region: CATNRVRHSNQPQHF. The CDR3 region has the DNA TGTGCCACCAACCGTGTGCGGCATAGCAATCAGCCCCAGCATTTT.

The chain links TRBV10-3 to TRBJ1-1; no clear D. V was clipped by 7 bases and J by 1 base, with 13 bases between them. Germline CDR1 ENHRY, CDR2 SYGVKD. This CDR3 contains 14 residues. The CDR3 coding sequence is TGTGCCATCATGCCCGGGATAGGGAACACTGAAGCTTTCTTT. Its protein is CAIMPGIGNTEAFF.

The gene calls are TRBV2 and TRBJ1-1; perhaps TRBD1 as D (6 bases). V dropped 8 bases and J dropped 3 bases, with 10 bases sitting between them. The CDR3 length is 12 residues. Germline V gene data show CDR1 as SNHLY and CDR2 as FYNNEI. The CDR3 DNA reads TGTGCCAGCGGGGGACACCACACTGAAGCTTTCTTT. Translating gives CASGGHHTEAFF. Full variable domain (remainder filled in from reference TRBV2 and TRBJ1-1): EPEVTQTPSHQVTQMGQEVILRCVPISNHLYFYWYRQILGQKVEFLVSFYNNEISEKSEIFDDQFSVERPDGSNFTLKIRSTKLEDSAMYFCASGGHHTEAFFGQGTRLTVV.

The chain combines TRBV7-8 with TRBJ2-5, with D tentatively TRBD2 (6 bases). This CDR3 region has 12 residues. CDR1 is SGHVS and CDR2 is FQNEAQ in the germline V gene. Trimming pared 4 bases from V and 9 bases from J, leaving 12 bases between. In DNA form, the CDR3 reads TGTGCCAGCAGCTCCGACTGGGAGGCCCAGTACTTC. Amino acid sequence: CASSSDWEAQYF.

With regard to this clonotype: No DNA is shown, since the ends of the CDR3 on it are uncertain; the CDR3 is the one TCRdb lists. This CDR3 reads CDSSFYICSAMRSSGRWNEQFF. The J gene is TRBJ2-1, the V gene TRBV5-1; the D call TRBD2 from the table was never checked on the DNA. Germline CDR1 reads SGHRS; CDR2 reads YFSETQ. The CDR3 spans 22 residues, counting both ends.

In its sample, this clonotype was seen many times. DNA of the CDR3: TGCAGTGCTATACGGGGGGCGGCCCCCAACTACGAGCAGTACTTC. Residues: CSAIRGAAPNYEQYF. The chain combines TRBV20-1 with TRBJ2-7; tentatively, D is TRBD2 (7 bases). The CDR3 length is 15 residues. V was clipped by 4 bases and J by 3 bases, with 19 bases between them. The germline V gene encodes CDR1 DFQATT and CDR2 SNEGSKA (reference sequence).

This clonotype was observed a single time. The chain links TRBV10-2 to TRBJ1-6, with D perhaps matching TRBD1 (6 bases). The CDR3 is 13 amino acids. CDR1 WSHSY and CDR2 SAAADI come from the germline V gene. Between the trimmed V and J ends, which lost 7 bases and 7 bases, there was a span of 11 bases. The CDR3 here is CASKDSSNSPLHF. The CDR3 coding sequence is TGCGCCAGCAAGGACAGTTCGAATTCACCCCTCCACTTT.

The chain carries TRBV6-1 and TRBJ2-7; tentatively, D is TRBD1 (5 bases). V lost 1 base and J lost 8, with 12 bases in between. The CDR3 runs 13 residues. Germline assignment: CDR1 MNHNS and CDR2 SASEGT. Here the CDR3 reads CASSEVPQAKQYF. For the CDR3, the DNA is TGTGCCAGCAGTGAAGTCCCACAGGCGAAGCAGTACTTC.